A selection of T cell receptor beta chains follows, all from one sample in a study of blood T cells in healthy people across ages. TCRdb processed the 5' RACE reads anew with MiXCR; each CDR3 protein has one entry. The sample carries about 780,000 distinct CDR3 sequences, roughly 25% recorded once. These sequences were also reported in another study, on T cells of mothers and their children.

Sequencing used blood. Receptor source: a boy aged 5-17 years in good health. The CDR3 runs from the conserved cysteine through the conserved F or W. Each record gives: clone size, J gene, D gene, V gene, CDR3 protein, CDR3 DNA. D genes are given only for firm matches. The size field is filled for only some rows; it gives once, few, many or a size class.

clone_size: few; j_call: TRBJ2-7; d_call: .; v_call: TRBV27; cdr3_aa: CASSFGQSSSYEQYF; cdr3_nt: TGCGCCAGCAGTTTCGGACAGTCGAGCTCCTACGAGCAGTACTTC
clone_size: many; j_call: TRBJ2-1; d_call: .; v_call: TRBV7-8; cdr3_aa: CASSLVGPKSYNEQFF; cdr3_nt: TGTGCCAGCAGCTTAGTTGGCCCCAAGTCGTACAATGAGCAGTTCTTC
clone_size: few; j_call: TRBJ2-6; d_call: TRBD2; v_call: TRBV12-3/TRBV12-4; cdr3_aa: CASRGLAESSGANVLTF; cdr3_nt: TGTGCCAGCAGGGGACTAGCGGAGAGCTCTGGGGCCAACGTCCTGACTTTC
clone_size: .; j_call: TRBJ2-3; d_call: TRBD2; v_call: TRBV7-8; cdr3_aa: CASSLALGLAGPDTQYF; cdr3_nt: TGTGCCAGCAGCTTAGCGCTTGGACTAGCGGGGCCAGATACGCAGTATTTT
clone_size: .; j_call: TRBJ2-1; d_call: .; v_call: TRBV20-1; cdr3_aa: CSASGRGVYNEQFF; cdr3_nt: TGCAGTGCTAGCGGGCGGGGAGTCTACAATGAGCAGTTCTTC
clone_size: .; j_call: TRBJ2-5; d_call: TRBD1; v_call: TRBV20-1; cdr3_aa: CSATRPRQGGETQYF; cdr3_nt: TGCAGTGCTACCCGACCCAGACAGGGCGGCGAGACCCAGTACTTC
clone_size: .; j_call: TRBJ2-5; d_call: .; v_call: TRBV12-3/TRBV12-4; cdr3_aa: CASRPSGGAVGETQYF; cdr3_nt: TGTGCCAGCAGACCCTCTGGAGGGGCAGTGGGAGAGACCCAGTACTTC
clone_size: .; j_call: TRBJ1-1; d_call: TRBD1; v_call: TRBV7-6; cdr3_aa: CASSLPAGTANTEAFF; cdr3_nt: TGTGCCAGCAGCTTACCAGCCGGGACAGCGAACACTGAAGCTTTCTTT
clone_size: .; j_call: TRBJ2-7; d_call: .; v_call: TRBV2; cdr3_aa: CASSEAGHHQSYEQYF; cdr3_nt: TGTGCCAGCAGTGAAGCAGGACATCATCAATCCTACGAGCAGTACTTC
clone_size: few; j_call: TRBJ2-5; d_call: .; v_call: TRBV18; cdr3_aa: CASSPRTSQEAQYF; cdr3_nt: TGTGCCAGCTCACCACGCACTAGCCAAGAGGCCCAGTACTTC
clone_size: few; j_call: TRBJ2-3; d_call: TRBD1; v_call: TRBV6-5; cdr3_aa: CASSPGQDTDTQYF; cdr3_nt: TGTGCCAGCAGCCCGGGACAGGACACAGATACGCAGTATTTT
clone_size: .; j_call: TRBJ2-1; d_call: .; v_call: TRBV4-1; cdr3_aa: CASSQDVGVGGPYNEQFF; cdr3_nt: TGCGCCAGCAGCCAAGATGTAGGAGTGGGGGGGCCGTACAATGAGCAGTTCTTC
clone_size: .; j_call: TRBJ2-7; d_call: TRBD1; v_call: TRBV6-6; cdr3_aa: CASSWTGSTYEQYF; cdr3_nt: TGTGCCAGCAGTTGGACAGGTTCTACCTACGAGCAGTACTTC
clone_size: few; j_call: TRBJ1-1; d_call: TRBD1; v_call: TRBV30; cdr3_aa: CAWGGDRVLYTEAFF; cdr3_nt: TGTGCCTGGGGAGGGGACAGGGTCCTTTACACTGAAGCTTTCTTT
clone_size: few; j_call: TRBJ1-2; d_call: .; v_call: TRBV6-6; cdr3_aa: CASSYSYTYGQTSYGYTF; cdr3_nt: TGTGCCAGCAGTTACTCCTACACTTACGGACAGACCTCCTATGGCTACACCTTC
clone_size: .; j_call: TRBJ2-7; d_call: TRBD1; v_call: TRBV7-2; cdr3_aa: CASSIPGQPYEQYF; cdr3_nt: TGTGCCAGCAGCATTCCGGGACAGCCCTACGAGCAGTACTTC
clone_size: .; j_call: TRBJ2-2; d_call: TRBD1; v_call: TRBV5-1; cdr3_aa: CASSLRTGSRTGELFF; cdr3_nt: TGCGCCAGCAGCCTCCGGACAGGGTCGCGCACCGGGGAGCTGTTTTTT
clone_size: .; j_call: TRBJ2-5; d_call: TRBD2; v_call: TRBV7-8; cdr3_aa: CASSLGLAGAHQETQYF; cdr3_nt: TGTGCCAGCAGCTTAGGGCTAGCGGGGGCCCACCAAGAGACCCAGTACTTC
clone_size: few; j_call: TRBJ2-3; d_call: TRBD1; v_call: TRBV5-1; cdr3_aa: CASSAAWDRGTSSTDTQYF; cdr3_nt: TGCGCCAGCAGCGCAGCGTGGGACAGGGGGACTTCTAGCACAGATACGCAGTATTTT
clone_size: few; j_call: TRBJ2-3; d_call: TRBD1; v_call: TRBV10-3; cdr3_aa: CAISQRTGGDAQYF; cdr3_nt: TGTGCCATCAGTCAAAGGACAGGGGGCGACGCGCAGTATTTT
clone_size: .; j_call: TRBJ2-3; d_call: .; v_call: TRBV9; cdr3_aa: CASSVGAEDTQYF; cdr3_nt: TGTGCCAGCAGCGTAGGGGCAGAAGATACGCAGTATTTT
clone_size: few; j_call: TRBJ2-7; d_call: .; v_call: TRBV13; cdr3_aa: CASSAKGFEQYF; cdr3_nt: TGTGCCAGCAGCGCCAAGGGGTTCGAGCAGTACTTC
clone_size: few; j_call: TRBJ2-7; d_call: TRBD1; v_call: TRBV6-1; cdr3_aa: CASRGQGQGSNYEQYF; cdr3_nt: TGTGCCAGCAGGGGTCAGGGACAGGGGTCGAATTACGAGCAGTACTTC
clone_size: .; j_call: TRBJ2-5; d_call: .; v_call: TRBV6-5; cdr3_aa: CASSYSAGSETQYF; cdr3_nt: TGTGCCAGCAGTTACTCCGCAGGGTCGGAGACCCAGTACTTC
clone_size: few; j_call: TRBJ2-3; d_call: .; v_call: TRBV20-1; cdr3_aa: CSASPGGTDTQYF; cdr3_nt: TGCAGTGCTAGCCCCGGGGGCACAGATACGCAGTATTTT
clone_size: .; j_call: TRBJ2-7; d_call: .; v_call: TRBV5-1; cdr3_aa: CASSLVIGGEQYF; cdr3_nt: TGCGCCAGCAGCTTGGTAATAGGGGGCGAGCAGTACTTC
clone_size: few; j_call: TRBJ2-5; d_call: .; v_call: TRBV5-1; cdr3_aa: CASSTGPSKETQYF; cdr3_nt: TGCGCCAGCAGCACGGGACCGTCAAAAGAGACCCAGTACTTC
clone_size: .; j_call: TRBJ1-3; d_call: .; v_call: TRBV6-6; cdr3_aa: CASTHPGSENTIYF; cdr3_nt: TGTGCCAGCACCCACCCGGGGAGTGAAAACACCATATATTTT
clone_size: .; j_call: TRBJ2-3; d_call: .; v_call: TRBV5-1; cdr3_aa: CASSSLGRRTDTQYF; cdr3_nt: TGCGCCAGCAGCTCGCTGGGTAGACGGACAGATACGCAGTATTTT
clone_size: .; j_call: TRBJ2-1; d_call: TRBD2; v_call: TRBV9; cdr3_aa: CASSVGASGHYNEQFF; cdr3_nt: TGTGCCAGCAGCGTAGGGGCTAGCGGGCACTACAATGAGCAGTTCTTC
clone_size: .; j_call: TRBJ1-3; d_call: .; v_call: TRBV7-9; cdr3_aa: CASSSPGSSGNTIYF; cdr3_nt: TGTGCCAGCAGCTCCCCCGGGAGCTCTGGAAACACCATATATTTT
clone_size: once; j_call: TRBJ2-7; d_call: .; v_call: TRBV7-2; cdr3_aa: CASSLGGLGTYEQYF; cdr3_nt: TGTGCCAGCAGCTTAGGGGGCCTCGGGACCTACGAGCAGTACTTC
clone_size: .; j_call: TRBJ2-1; d_call: TRBD2; v_call: TRBV11-2; cdr3_aa: CASSLGLAGGPGNEQFF; cdr3_nt: TGTGCCAGCAGCTTAGGCCTAGCGGGGGGGCCGGGAAATGAGCAGTTCTTC
clone_size: few; j_call: TRBJ2-7; d_call: .; v_call: TRBV3-1; cdr3_aa: CASSNRDLAYEQYF; cdr3_nt: TGTGCCAGCAGCAACCGGGACTTAGCCTACGAGCAGTACTTC
clone_size: .; j_call: TRBJ2-1; d_call: .; v_call: TRBV5-1; cdr3_aa: CASSLIGGGHEQFF; cdr3_nt: TGCGCCAGCAGCTTAATAGGAGGGGGCCATGAGCAGTTCTTC
clone_size: .; j_call: TRBJ1-2; d_call: TRBD1; v_call: TRBV6-5; cdr3_aa: CASRRQGLSYGYTF; cdr3_nt: TGTGCCAGCAGGAGACAGGGGCTGAGCTATGGCTACACCTTC
clone_size: .; j_call: TRBJ2-7; d_call: .; v_call: TRBV5-1; cdr3_aa: CASSLDGFGGEQYF; cdr3_nt: TGCGCCAGCAGCTTGGATGGGTTTGGGGGCGAGCAGTACTTC
clone_size: .; j_call: TRBJ2-1; d_call: TRBD2; v_call: TRBV5-1; cdr3_aa: CASSLELAGGLDEQFF; cdr3_nt: TGCGCCAGCAGCTTGGAGCTAGCGGGGGGGCTAGATGAGCAGTTCTTC
clone_size: few; j_call: TRBJ1-2; d_call: .; v_call: TRBV5-1; cdr3_aa: CASSLGHPRLDGYTF; cdr3_nt: TGCGCCAGCAGCTTGGGACACCCTAGGTTGGATGGCTACACCTTC